This record covers a single T cell receptor beta chain. The data were obtained in a study of T cell changes during pregnancy in multiple sclerosis. TCRdb keeps only in-frame clones here, not all; method: immunoSEQ multiplex PCR. The sample contains some 97,000 clones, roughly nine tenths of which appear only once. The V gene end was trimmed by 5 bases and the J gene end by 10 bases; junction bases not matched to a gene: 8. The CDR3 runs to 14 residues. Germline values: CDR1 SGHRS, CDR2 YFSETQ. This specimen consisted of peripheral blood, obtained in the second trimester of pregnancy. V gene TRBV5-1 combines with J gene TRBJ1-6; 8 positions match TRBD1. The origin of this receptor is a female donor with multiple sclerosis, enrolled in a pregnancy study. The CDR3 protein is CASSRAGGVSPLHF. The CDR3 DNA is TGCGCCAGCAGTCGCGCAGGGGGCGTCTCACCCCTCCACTTT.